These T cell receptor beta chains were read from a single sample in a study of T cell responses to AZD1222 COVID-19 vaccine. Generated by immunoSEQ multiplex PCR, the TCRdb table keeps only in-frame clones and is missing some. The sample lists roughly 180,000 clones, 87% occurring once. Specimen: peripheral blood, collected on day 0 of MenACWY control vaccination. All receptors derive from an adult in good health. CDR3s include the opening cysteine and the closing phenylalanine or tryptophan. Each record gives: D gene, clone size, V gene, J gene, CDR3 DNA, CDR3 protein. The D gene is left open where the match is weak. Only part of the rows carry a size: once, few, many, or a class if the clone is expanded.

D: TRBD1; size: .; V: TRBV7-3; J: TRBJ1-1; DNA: TGTGCCAGCAGCTTATATTTACTGAAGGGACAGGGGGAGGACACTGAAGCTTTCTTT; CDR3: CASSLYLLKGQGEDTEAFF
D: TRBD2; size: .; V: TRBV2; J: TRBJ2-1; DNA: TGTGCCAGCATGGGACTAGTCAACAATGAGCAGTTCTTC; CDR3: CASMGLVNNEQFF
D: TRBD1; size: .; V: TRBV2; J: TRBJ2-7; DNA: TGTGCCAGCAGTGAACAGGACAGGCTCTCAGTTCGGGAGCAGTACTTC; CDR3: CASSEQDRLSVREQYF
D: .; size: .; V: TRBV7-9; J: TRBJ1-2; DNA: TGTGCCAGCAGCTTAGGAGTAAAGGGGCCCTTCAGGGGAGACTATGGCTACACCTTC; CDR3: CASSLGVKGPFRGDYGYTF
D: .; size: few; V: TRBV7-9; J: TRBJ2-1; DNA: TGTGCCAGCAGCTTAGACCCTGGCAATGAGCAGTTCTTC; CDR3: CASSLDPGNEQFF
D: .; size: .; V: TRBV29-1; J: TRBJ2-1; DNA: TGCAGCGCCACAAGCTCCTACAATGAGCAGTTCTTC; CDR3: CSATSSYNEQFF
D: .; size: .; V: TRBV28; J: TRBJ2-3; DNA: TGTGCCAGCAGAGTCCGGCCAGATACGCAGTATTTT; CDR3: CASRVRPDTQYF
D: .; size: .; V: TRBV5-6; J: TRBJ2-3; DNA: TGTGCCAGCAGCTTTGGCCAGGGCGCAGATACGCAGTATTTT; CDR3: CASSFGQGADTQYF
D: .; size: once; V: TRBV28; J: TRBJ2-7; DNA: TGTGCCAGCAGTCTCCTTCAGGGTTCCTACGAGCAGTACTTC; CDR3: CASSLLQGSYEQYF
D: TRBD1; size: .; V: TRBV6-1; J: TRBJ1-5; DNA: TGTGCCAGCAGTGTTCTACAGGGGGCGAGCAATCAGCCCCAGCATTTT; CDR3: CASSVLQGASNQPQHF
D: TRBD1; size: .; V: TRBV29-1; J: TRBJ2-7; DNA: TGCAGCGTGTTAATAGGGACAGGGACAAGAGAGCAGTACTTC; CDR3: CSVLIGTGTREQYF
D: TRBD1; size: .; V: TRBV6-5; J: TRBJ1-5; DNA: TGTGCCAGCACAGGGACAGGGCAAAATCAGCCCCAGCATTTT; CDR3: CASTGTGQNQPQHF
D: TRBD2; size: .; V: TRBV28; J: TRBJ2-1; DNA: TGTGCCAGCGGCCCCACTAGCGGGCGGAACAATGAGCAGTTCTTC; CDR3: CASGPTSGRNNEQFF
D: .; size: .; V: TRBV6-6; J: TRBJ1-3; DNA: TGTGCCAGCAGTCACCCTGCGGGAAGGTCCTCTGGAAACACCATATATTTT; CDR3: CASSHPAGRSSGNTIYF
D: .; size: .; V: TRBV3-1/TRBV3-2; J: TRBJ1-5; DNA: TGTGCCAGCAGCCCAGTATTCGGGGAGGATCAGCCCCAGCATTTT; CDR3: CASSPVFGEDQPQHF
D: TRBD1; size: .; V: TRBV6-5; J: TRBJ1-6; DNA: TGTGCCAGCAGTTACGGGGACAGGGGGTCACCCCTCCACTTT; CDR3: CASSYGDRGSPLHF
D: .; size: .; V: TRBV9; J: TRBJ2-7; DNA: TGTGCCAGCAGCGCCGGGGGTAGCGGCTGGGAGCAGTACTTC; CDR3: CASSAGGSGWEQYF
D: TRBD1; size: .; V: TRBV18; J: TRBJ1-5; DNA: TGTGCCAGCTCACCAGGACAGGGCAATCAGCCCCAGCATTTT; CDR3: CASSPGQGNQPQHF
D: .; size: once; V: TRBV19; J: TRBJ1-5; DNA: TGTGCCAGTAGGGGGAGAACCTCTGGGGATCAGCCCCAGCATTTT; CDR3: CASRGRTSGDQPQHF
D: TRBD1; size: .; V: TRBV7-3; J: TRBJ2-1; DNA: TGTGCCAGCAGCTCGCCCGGGACAGGGAACTACAATGAGCAGTTCTTC; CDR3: CASSSPGTGNYNEQFF
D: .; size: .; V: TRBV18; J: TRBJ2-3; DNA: TGTGCCAGCTCACCCCCCTTAGTTGGAGATACGCAGTATTTT; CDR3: CASSPPLVGDTQYF
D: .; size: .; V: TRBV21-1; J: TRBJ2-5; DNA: TGTGCCAGCAGCCCCCGTCGAAGGGGCGCGGAAGAGACCCAGTACTTC; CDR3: CASSPRRRGAEETQYF
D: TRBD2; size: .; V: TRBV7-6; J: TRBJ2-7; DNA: TGTGCCAGCAGCTTAGCGCTCGGGGGGGATCAGTACTTC; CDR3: CASSLALGGDQYF
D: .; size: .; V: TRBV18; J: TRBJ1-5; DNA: TGTGCCAGCTCAACTACAGGGCAGCAGCCCCAGCATTTT; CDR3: CASSTTGQQPQHF
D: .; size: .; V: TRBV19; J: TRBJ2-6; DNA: TGTGCCAGTAGTATCCTCGGGGGCGCTGGGGCCAACGTCCTGACTTTC; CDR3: CASSILGGAGANVLTF
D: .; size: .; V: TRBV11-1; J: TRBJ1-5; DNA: TGTGCCAGCATCCCCCTGGCGTATAGCAATCAGCCCCAGCATTTT; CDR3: CASIPLAYSNQPQHF
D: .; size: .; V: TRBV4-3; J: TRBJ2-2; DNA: TGCGCCAGCAGCCCTGGGGCCGGGGGGCCCGGGGAGCTGTTTTTT; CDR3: CASSPGAGGPGELFF
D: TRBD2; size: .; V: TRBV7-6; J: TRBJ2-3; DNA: TGTGCCAGCAGCCAGACCCCCCCTAGCGGGATGGGGGGCACAGATACGCAGTATTTT; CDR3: CASSQTPPSGMGGTDTQYF
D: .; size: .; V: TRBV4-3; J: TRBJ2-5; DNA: TGCGCCAGCAGCCAAGACGGTGCCGGGGGCCAAGAGACCCAGTACTTC; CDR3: CASSQDGAGGQETQYF
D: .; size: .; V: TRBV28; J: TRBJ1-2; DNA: TGTGCCAGCAGTTCCGCGGCTAACTATGGCTACACCTTC; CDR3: CASSSAANYGYTF
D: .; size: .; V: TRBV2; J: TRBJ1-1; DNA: TGTGCCACCCCCGAGGCAGTTGGGGCTTTCTTT; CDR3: CATPEAVGAFF
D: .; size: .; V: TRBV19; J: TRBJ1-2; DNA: TGTGCCAGTAGTACAGGCGACTTCTATGGCTACACCTTC; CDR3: CASSTGDFYGYTF
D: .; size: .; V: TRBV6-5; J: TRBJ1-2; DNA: TGTGCCAGCAGCCGTTTGGGTCGCGGCTATGGCTACACCTTC; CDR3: CASSRLGRGYGYTF
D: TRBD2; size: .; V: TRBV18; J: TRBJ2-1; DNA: TGTGCCAGCTCACCACCCGGGACTAACTACAATGAGCAGTTCTTC; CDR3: CASSPPGTNYNEQFF
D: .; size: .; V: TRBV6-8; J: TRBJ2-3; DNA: TGTGCCAGCAGCCCCAGTGGGGGGACCGTAATGGCCACAGATACGCAGTATTTT; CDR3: CASSPSGGTVMATDTQYF